Shown below are 9 T cell receptor beta chains from a single sample sequenced in a study of cytomegalovirus exposure and HLA in healthy donors. The PCR made use of 60 Vbeta and 13 Jbeta primers. The assay was immunoSEQ multiplex PCR, and TCRdb's table has in-frame clones only and misses some. The table has some 250,000 clones, 82% seen once; the top ten hold 4.5% to 6%. Sequenced input: PBMCs. These receptors came from a woman aged 40 to 50 in good health and CMV-seropositive.

The chain links TRBV30 to TRBJ2-7, with 10 positions matching TRBD2. CDR1 is GTSNPN, CDR2 SVGIG, per germline (reference sequence). The CDR3 is 13 residues long. Unmatched junction bases numbered 1, after V lost 3 bases and J lost 2 bases. The CDR3 DNA sequence: TGTGCCTGGAGCGGACTAGCGGCCTACGAGCAGTACTTC. This codes for CAWSGLAAYEQYF. Full variable domain (remainder filled in from reference TRBV30 and TRBJ2-7): SQTIHQWPATLVQPVGSPLSLECTVEGTSNPNLYWYRQAAGRGLQLLFYSVGIGQISSEVPQNLSASRPQDRQFILSSKKLLLSDSGFYLCAWSGLAAYEQYFGPGTRLTVT.

The chain uses TRBV18 and TRBJ1-1; 11 positions agree with TRBD1. Unmatched junction bases numbered 22, after V lost 3 bases and J lost 10 bases. The CDR3 runs 19 residues. The germline CDR1 and CDR2 sequences are KGHSH and LQKENI. This CDR3 reads CASSPRRPGQGAPGRAAFF. The CDR3 DNA sequence: TGTGCCAGCTCACCGCGGCGACCTGGACAGGGGGCCCCGGGAAGGGCAGCTTTCTTT.

The table lists this clone with a few counts. V and J are TRBV9 and TRBJ2-2; possible D gene TRBD2, 5 bases. The CDR3 contains 17 residues. Trimming took 1 base from V and 2 from J, leaving 15 bases between them. The germline V gene has CDR1 SGDLS and CDR2 YYNGEE. The CDR3 loop is CASSVSRETVNTGELFF. The CDR3, as DNA: TGTGCCAGCAGCGTATCGAGGGAGACGGTAAACACCGGGGAGCTGTTTTTT.

V and J are TRBV19 and TRBJ1-2; D is uncertain. Looked up from germline, CDR1 is LNHDA and CDR2 is SQIVND (reference sequence). The CDR3 spans 14 residues. V was pared by 1 base and J by 4 bases, with 10 bases between. CDR3: CASSIGEASYGYTF. CDR3 DNA: TGTGCCAGTAGTATAGGAGAGGCCAGCTATGGCTACACCTTC.

The rearrangement joins TRBV11-2 to TRBJ1-5, with D hard to call. The V and J ends lost 6 bases and 3 bases respectively, with 12 bases between them. This CDR3 is 14 amino acids long. Germline-derived CDR1 and CDR2 are SGHAT and FQNNGV. CDR3 sequence reads: CASSYAGYNQPQHF. The DNA for the CDR3 is TGTGCCAGCAGTTATGCAGGATACAATCAGCCCCAGCATTTT.

V gene TRBV5-4 combines with J gene TRBJ2-5; no clear D gene. In germline, CDR1 is SGHNT, CDR2 YYREEE (reference sequence). CDR3 length: 13 amino acids. The V end was cut by 5 bases, the J end by 0 bases, with 8 bases between. Written as DNA, the CDR3 is TGTGCCAGCAGGTCCGAGAACCAAGAGACCCAGTACTTC. Translation gives CASRSENQETQYF.

The chain carries TRBV19 and TRBJ2-3; TRBD2 is a possible D gene (5 bases). Germline CDR1 and CDR2: LNHDA and SQIVND (reference sequence). The V gene lost 3 bases and the J gene lost 6 bases, with 13 bases spanning the gap. CDR3 length: 14 amino acids. The CDR3 here is CASSILRTGDTQYF. The CDR3 region has the DNA TGTGCCAGTAGTATTCTCCGGACGGGGGATACGCAGTATTTT.

The chain recombines TRBV9 with TRBJ1-2; 8 bases match TRBD1. The ends lost 0 bases at V and 8 bases at J; junction bases unmatched: 18. The CDR3 contains 18 residues. Germline CDR1 reads SGDLS; CDR2 reads YYNGEE. In nucleotides, the CDR3 is TGTGCCAGCAGCGTAGCTCCTAAGACAGGGGTTGGTAAGAGCGGCTACACCTTC. Translation gives CASSVAPKTGVGKSGYTF.

V gene TRBV30 combines with J gene TRBJ2-6; the match to TRBD1 covers 7 bases. The J segment lost 0 bases and the V segment lost 4 bases, leaving 9 bases of the junction unmatched. This CDR3 region has 17 residues. Germline V CDR1 and CDR2: GTSNPN, SVGIG (reference sequence). The CDR3 region is CAWTKRQGNSGANVLTF. CDR3 nucleotides: TGTGCCTGGACTAAAAGACAGGGAAACTCTGGGGCCAACGTCCTGACTTTC. The variable domain in full, with the rest retrieved from reference TRBV30 and TRBJ2-6, is SQTIHQWPATLVQPVGSPLSLECTVEGTSNPNLYWYRQAAGRGLQLLFYSVGIGQISSEVPQNLSASRPQDRQFILSSKKLLLSDSGFYLCAWTKRQGNSGANVLTFGAGSRLTVL.